These 5 T cell receptor beta chains were all obtained from the same sample, sequenced in a study of blood T cell repertoires in COVID-19 (dated by TCRdb to about 2020). Library prep was done by the immunoSEQ multiplex PCR assay. Drawn from immuneACCESS, this table holds only the in-frame rearrangements with V and J called that TCRdb kept. Clones are partly lost; checked studies trace under half to an unresolved V gene and leave the rest unexplained. The sample contains 100,000 or so clones, 81% of them found a single time. The ten largest clones capture around 4% of the sample. Source material: peripheral blood. All receptors come from a man between 60 and 70 years old with acute or convalescent COVID-19.

V is TRBV27 and J is TRBJ2-2; 8 positions match TRBD2. V lost 4 bases, J lost 2 bases, and 6 bases stayed unmatched. The CDR3 extends over 16 amino acids. Germline V gene sequence: CDR1 MNHEY, CDR2 SMNVEV (reference sequence). CDR3 residues: CASSYGLAGNTGELFF. The CDR3 nucleotides read TGTGCCAGCAGTTATGGGCTAGCGGGTAACACCGGGGAGCTGTTTTTT.

Points on this clone: The junction differs from germline at one of its ends, possibly a read error. The V and J genes are TRBV7-7 and TRBJ2-5; the D gene is possibly TRBD1 (5 bases). In germline, CDR1 is SSHAT, CDR2 FNYEAQ (reference sequence). The CDR3 spans 15 residues. CDR3 sequence (DNA): TGTGCTAGCAGCTTAGGCATAGGGGCCGGGGAGACCCAGTACTTC. It yields the protein CASSLGIGAGETQYF.

This clone was recorded once. The V call is TRBV18, the J call TRBJ1-2, with TRBD1 identical over 7 bases. Per germline, CDR1 KGHSH and CDR2 LQKENI. The CDR3 spans 16 residues. The V segment lost 2 bases and the J segment 8 bases; nucleotides outside the gene matches: 14. For the CDR3, the DNA is TGTGCCAGCTCACCAGACTCGACAGGGAGAAAGAACGGCTACACCTTC. This translates into CASSPDSTGRKNGYTF. The whole variable domain, filled in from reference TRBV18 and TRBJ1-2, reads NAGVMQNPRHLVRRRGQEARLRCSPMKGHSHVYWYRQLPEEGLKFMVYLQKENIIDESGMPKERFSAEFPKEGPSILRIQQVVRGDSAAYFCASSPDSTGRKNGYTFGSGTRLTVV.

This clone was picked up one time. The chain carries TRBV25-1 and TRBJ1-3; no definite D call. V dropped 2 bases and J dropped 2 bases, with 10 bases sitting between them. Germline assignment: CDR1 MGHDK and CDR2 SYGVNS. This CDR3 comprises 15 residues. CDR3 nucleotide sequence: TGTGCCAGCAGTGAAGGGCGGGAGGCTGGAAACACCATATATTTT. It yields the protein CASSEGREAGNTIYF.

The V and J genes are TRBV5-1 and TRBJ2-1; D unresolved. CDR1 is SGHRS, CDR2 YFSETQ, per germline. The ends were cut back, 0 bases at V and 4 bases at J, with 8 bases in the middle. The CDR3 has 14 amino acids. The CDR3, as DNA: TGCGCCAGCAGCTTGGATACAGCTTACAATGAGCAGTTCTTC. It encodes CASSLDTAYNEQFF.